A selection of T cell receptor beta chains follows, all from one sample in a study of CD8+ T cells in alopecia areata. Some clones are missing from TCRdb's copy, which holds only in-frame ones; the method was immunoSEQ multiplex PCR. In the table there are 120,000 or so clones, roughly 63% of which are singletons. This specimen consisted of CD8+ T cells sorted from blood, obtained at week 4, from a patient treated with tofacitinib. The receptors come from a human donor with alopecia areata. CDR3s include the opening cysteine and the closing phenylalanine or tryptophan. Each record gives: J gene, V gene, CDR3 protein.

>TRBJ2-7|TRBV27
CASSFGTAYEQYF
>TRBJ2-1|TRBV29-1
CSVFFSGGYNEQFF
>TRBJ1-5|TRBV30
CAWSDTGYSNQPQHF
>TRBJ2-2|TRBV7-8
CASSLVEVTSNTGELFF
>TRBJ1-3|TRBV23-1
CASSQFLSGNTIYF
>TRBJ2-3|TRBV7-2
CASSAEGGADTQYF
>TRBJ2-5|TRBV15
CATSREGIQETQYF
>TRBJ2-7|TRBV11-2
CASSFGSGRFEQYF
>TRBJ2-1|TRBV5-6
CASSQGQGSYNEQFF
>TRBJ2-5|TRBV29-1
CSVEDVQETQYF
>TRBJ1-1|TRBV6-5
CASSYVQGSTEAFF
>TRBJ1-2|TRBV30
CAWEFGSSNYGYTF
>TRBJ2-1|TRBV7-9
CASSSETDYNEQFF
>TRBJ2-7|TRBV5-1
CASSLGQNSYEQYF
>TRBJ2-2|TRBV30
CAWSEVGLTGELFF
>TRBJ1-2|TRBV29-1
CSVVLDRAGYTF
>TRBJ1-1|TRBV5-1
CASSFRNMNTEAFF
>TRBJ1-1|TRBV5-6
CASSLEGANTEAFF
>TRBJ2-3|TRBV13
CASSDLDSSSTDTQYF
>TRBJ2-6|TRBV7-8
CASSLRSGQANVLTF
>TRBJ1-2|TRBV23-1
CASGRPIPRDRGPNSYGYTF
>TRBJ2-1|TRBV30
CAWTTQWGRGPNEQFF
>TRBJ2-3|TRBV6-5
CASSYSSIGFSDTQYF
>TRBJ1-2|TRBV4-2
CASSQERSILSYGYTF
>TRBJ1-3|TRBV30
CAWSVSGNTIYF
>TRBJ2-5|TRBV7-9
CASSLDASGETQYF
>TRBJ2-1|TRBV30
CAWSVYSQGRNEQFF
>TRBJ2-1|TRBV29-1
CSVEGLNSEQFF
>TRBJ1-2|TRBV19
CASSAGTRYTF
>TRBJ1-2|TRBV30
CAWNAFTF
>TRBJ1-1|TRBV9
CASSLAGTEYMNTEAFF
>TRBJ1-3|TRBV15
CATSRDRYSGNTIYF
>TRBJ2-1|TRBV5-1
CASSLRTSGSYSYNEQFF
>TRBJ1-5|TRBV27
CASSLGSPNQPQHF
>TRBJ2-1|TRBV4-3
CASSQERGASYNEQFF
>TRBJ1-2|TRBV29-1
CSVWGQQVDYGYTF
>TRBJ1-2|TRBV29-1
CSVEEGTTYGYTF
>TRBJ2-3|TRBV29-1
CSVEGLADTQYF
>TRBJ2-7|TRBV29-1
CSVEDMDRETYEQYF
>TRBJ2-1|TRBV29-1
CSVEEVWTGNNEQFF
>TRBJ2-3|TRBV27
CASSPLTGGDTQYF
>TRBJ1-2|TRBV29-1
CSVELQGAVNTF